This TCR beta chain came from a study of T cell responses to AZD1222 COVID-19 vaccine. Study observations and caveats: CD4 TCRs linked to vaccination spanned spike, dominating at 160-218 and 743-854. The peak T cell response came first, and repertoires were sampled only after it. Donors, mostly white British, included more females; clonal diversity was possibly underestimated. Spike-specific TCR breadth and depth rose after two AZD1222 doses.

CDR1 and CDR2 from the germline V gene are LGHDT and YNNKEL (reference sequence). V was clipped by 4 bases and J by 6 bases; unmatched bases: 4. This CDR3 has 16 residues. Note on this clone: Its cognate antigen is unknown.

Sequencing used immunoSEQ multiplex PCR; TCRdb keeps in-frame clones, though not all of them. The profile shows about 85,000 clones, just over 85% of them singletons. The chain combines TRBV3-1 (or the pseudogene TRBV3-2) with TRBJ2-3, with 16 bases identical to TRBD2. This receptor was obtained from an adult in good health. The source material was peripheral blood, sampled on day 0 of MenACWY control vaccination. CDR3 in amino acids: CASSPGTSGGVDTQYF. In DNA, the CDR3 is TGTGCCAGCAGCCCCGGGACTAGCGGGGGGGTGGATACGCAGTATTTT.